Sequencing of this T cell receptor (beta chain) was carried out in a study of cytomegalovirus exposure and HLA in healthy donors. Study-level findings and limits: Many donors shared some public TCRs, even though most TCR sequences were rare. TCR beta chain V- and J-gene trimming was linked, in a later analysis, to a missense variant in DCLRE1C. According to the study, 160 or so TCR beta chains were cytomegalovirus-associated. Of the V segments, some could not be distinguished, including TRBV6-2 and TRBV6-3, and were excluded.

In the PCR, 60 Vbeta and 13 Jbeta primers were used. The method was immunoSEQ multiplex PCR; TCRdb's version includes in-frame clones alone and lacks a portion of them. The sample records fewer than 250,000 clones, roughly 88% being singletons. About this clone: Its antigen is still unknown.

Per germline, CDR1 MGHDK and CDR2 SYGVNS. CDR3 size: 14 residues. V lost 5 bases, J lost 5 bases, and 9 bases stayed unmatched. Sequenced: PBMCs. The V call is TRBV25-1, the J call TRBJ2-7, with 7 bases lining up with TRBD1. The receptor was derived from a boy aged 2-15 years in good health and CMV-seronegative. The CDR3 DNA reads TGTGCCAGCAGTATCCGACAGGGAAGCAACGAGCAGTACTTC. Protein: CASSIRQGSNEQYF.